The 11 T cell receptor beta chains below come from one sample, sequenced in a study of blood T cell repertoires in COVID-19. Method: immunoSEQ multiplex PCR; TCRdb's copy keeps in-frame clones and lacks some. Among 250,000 to 300,000 clones listed, about nine tenths were seen once. The sample was peripheral blood. Receptors originate from a woman younger than 45 with COVID-19, enrolled during active disease.

This clone is a singleton in its sample. The chain carries TRBV27 and TRBJ2-1, with a possible D match to TRBD2 (7 bases). This CDR3 spans 14 amino acids. CDR1 is MNHEY, CDR2 SMNVEV, per germline (reference sequence). The germline V and J ends were trimmed by 3 bases and 5 bases, with 11 bases remaining between them. This CDR3 reads CASSFGGPHNEQFF. DNA of the CDR3: TGTGCCAGCAGTTTCGGGGGGCCACACAATGAGCAGTTCTTC.

This clone has only a few counts. The chain uses TRBV5-1 and TRBJ1-2, with D unclear. CDR3 length equals 12 residues. Germline V gives CDR1 SGHRS, CDR2 YFSETQ. The V end lost 4 bases, the J end lost 8 bases, and 12 bases lay between the germline ends. CDR3 nucleotide sequence: TGCGCCAGCAGCGCCGGTATTGAAGGCTACACCTTC. Amino acids: CASSAGIEGYTF.

The rearrangement joins TRBV19 to TRBJ1-2, with 8 bases identical to TRBD1. CDR3 length equals 13 residues. Looked up from germline, CDR1 is LNHDA and CDR2 is SQIVND (reference sequence). Trimming cost V 5 bases and J 2 bases; bases outside gene matches: 1. The CDR3 bases are TGTGCCAGTAGTTACAGGGGGAACTATGGCTACACCTTC. It codes for CASSYRGNYGYTF.

The table lists this clone with a few counts. The V and J genes are TRBV2 and TRBJ2-7; a possible D gene is TRBD2 (6 bases). Germline V gene lookup returns CDR1 SNHLY and CDR2 FYNNEI. The CDR3 runs to 14 residues. V was clipped by 6 bases and J by 3 bases, with 15 bases between them. CDR3 loop: CASRIAEADYEQYF. The CDR3 coding sequence is TGTGCCAGCAGGATAGCGGAGGCCGACTACGAGCAGTACTTC. Supplemented by reference TRBV2 and TRBJ2-7, the full variable domain reads EPEVTQTPSHQVTQMGQEVILRCVPISNHLYFYWYRQILGQKVEFLVSFYNNEISEKSEIFDDQFSVERPDGSNFTLKIRSTKLEDSAMYFCASRIAEADYEQYFGPGTRLTVT.

This clone occurred a few times. The chain joins TRBV29-1 to TRBJ1-2; 8 bases map to TRBD1. V lost 1 base, J lost 6 bases, and 4 bases stayed unmatched. The CDR3 loop spans 13 amino acids. Per germline, CDR1 SQVTM and CDR2 ANQGSEA. In nucleotides, the CDR3 is TGCAGCGTTGAAGGACAGGGGTTGAATGGCTACACCTTC. Protein: CSVEGQGLNGYTF.

The chain carries TRBV28 and TRBJ1-5; 8 bases are shared with TRBD1. Germline V gene lookup returns CDR1 MDHEN and CDR2 SYDVKM. With 2 bases clipped from V and 4 bases from J, the junction kept 7 bases outside the gene matches. The CDR3 runs 16 residues. The DNA of the CDR3 is TGTGCCAGCAGTTTAAGAACCACAGGGGGTAATCAGCCCCAGCATTTT. It specifies CASSLRTTGGNQPQHF.

The chain combines TRBV18 with TRBJ2-1; TRBD2 matches 8 bases. After removal of 2 bases from V and 9 bases from J, the junction contained 6 bases not matched to a gene. Germline CDR1 and CDR2: KGHSH and LQKENI. The CDR3 sequence is 14 residues long. This chain's CDR3 is CASSPSGSNSEQFF. In DNA form, the CDR3 reads TGTGCCAGCTCACCAAGCGGGAGTAATAGTGAGCAGTTCTTC.

The rearrangement uses TRBV2 and TRBJ2-3, with unresolved D. The CDR3 runs 11 residues. The germline V gene encodes CDR1 SNHLY and CDR2 FYNNEI. The V gene lost 4 bases and the J gene lost 5 bases, with 4 bases spanning the gap. The CDR3 DNA follows: TGTGCCAGCAGTGGTCTAGATACGCAGTATTTT. It codes for CASSGLDTQYF.

The chain joins TRBV28 to TRBJ2-7; 14 bases map to TRBD2. There are 15 residues in the CDR3. Germline V lookup: CDR1 MDHEN, CDR2 SYDVKM. Trimming took 7 bases from V and 3 from J; bases not matched to a gene: 5. This CDR3 reads CASTTGTSGSYEQYF. Written as DNA, the CDR3 is TGTGCCAGCACCACCGGGACTAGCGGGAGCTACGAGCAGTACTTC.

Only one count was recorded for this clone. The chain combines TRBV11-2 with TRBJ1-5, with 7 bases fitting TRBD1. V was pared by 4 bases and J by 6 bases, with 6 bases of the junction left unmatched. Germline assignment: CDR1 SGHAT and CDR2 FQNNGV. The CDR3 has 14 residues. The CDR3 reads CASSSGQDGQPQHF. For the CDR3, the DNA is TGTGCCAGCAGCTCTGGACAGGATGGTCAGCCCCAGCATTTT.

The chain couples TRBV10-1 to TRBJ2-7; possibly TRBD2 for D (5 bases). Trimming left V 4 bases short and J 0 bases short, with 7 bases between. Looked up from germline, CDR1 is WNHNN and CDR2 is SYGVQD (reference sequence). This CDR3 is 13 amino acids long. The CDR3 bases are TGCGCCAGCAGTGCCGGGGTCTCCTACGAGCAGTACTTC. Amino acids: CASSAGVSYEQYF.